The 4 T cell receptor beta chains given below trace back to one sample, sequenced in a study of blood T cell repertoires in COVID-19. The table came from immunoSEQ multiplex PCR; TCRdb's copy has only in-frame clones and leaves some out. The table has fewer than 250,000 clones, less than 90% seen once. The sample was peripheral blood. The receptor source for this set is a man aged 25-45 years with acute or convalescent COVID-19.

V usage is TRBV27 and J usage is TRBJ1-2; 11 bases map to TRBD1. J gave up 7 bases and V 7 bases, and 8 bases lay outside the gene matches. The germline gives CDR1 MNHEY, CDR2 SMNVEV (reference sequence). The CDR3 totals 14 residues. CDR3: CASTRGQGAGGYTF. DNA of the CDR3: TGTGCCAGCACCCGCGGACAGGGGGCTGGTGGCTACACCTTC.

The count of this clone is one. The rearrangement uses TRBV6-2 or TRBV6-3 and TRBJ2-2; 12 positions match TRBD2. This CDR3 has 21 amino acids. The germline V gene has CDR1 MNHEY and CDR2 SVGEGT. V lost 0 bases, J lost 0 bases, and 11 bases stayed unmatched. The chain's CDR3 is CASSYSLAGGPFATNTGELFF. CDR3 coding DNA: TGTGCCAGCAGTTACTCACTAGCGGGGGGCCCCTTCGCAACGAACACCGGGGAGCTGTTTTTT.

V usage is TRBV6-6 and J usage is TRBJ1-5; D is unclear. This CDR3 spans 13 amino acids. Germline V gives CDR1 MNHNY, CDR2 SVGAGI (reference sequence). V lost 2 bases and J 3 bases, leaving 5 bases between the germline ends. The CDR3 bases are TGTGCCAGCAGTTACCGGGACAATCAGCCCCAGCATTTT. It translates to CASSYRDNQPQHF.

The chain combines TRBV3-1 (or the pseudogene TRBV3-2) with TRBJ1-5; 8 positions agree with TRBD1. V lost 1 base and J lost 10; bases outside the gene matches: 9. There are 15 residues in the CDR3. CDR1 LGHDT and CDR2 YNNKEL come from the germline V gene (reference sequence). The CDR3 reads CASSQGRGPLGPQHF. The CDR3 nucleotides read TGTGCCAGCAGCCAAGGCAGGGGGCCCCTCGGCCCCCAGCATTTT.